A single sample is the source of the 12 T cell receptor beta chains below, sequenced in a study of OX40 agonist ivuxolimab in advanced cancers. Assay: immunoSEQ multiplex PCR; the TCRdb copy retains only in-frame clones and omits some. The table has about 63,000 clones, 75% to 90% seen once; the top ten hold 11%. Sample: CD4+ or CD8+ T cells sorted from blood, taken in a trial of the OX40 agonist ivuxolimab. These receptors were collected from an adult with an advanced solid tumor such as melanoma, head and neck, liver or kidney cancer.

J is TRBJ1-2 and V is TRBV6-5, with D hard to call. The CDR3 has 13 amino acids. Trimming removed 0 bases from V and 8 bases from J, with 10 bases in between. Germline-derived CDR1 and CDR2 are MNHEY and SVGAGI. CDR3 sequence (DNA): TGTGCCAGCAGTTACTCATCACGGGGAGGCTACACCTTC. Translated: CASSYSSRGGYTF.

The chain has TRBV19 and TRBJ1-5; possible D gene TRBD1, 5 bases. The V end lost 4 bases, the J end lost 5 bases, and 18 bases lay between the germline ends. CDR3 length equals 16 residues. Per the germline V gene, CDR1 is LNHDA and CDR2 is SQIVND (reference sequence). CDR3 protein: CASSKAGRHGYQPQHF. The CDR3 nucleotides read TGTGCCAGTAGTAAGGCAGGGAGGCACGGATATCAGCCCCAGCATTTT.

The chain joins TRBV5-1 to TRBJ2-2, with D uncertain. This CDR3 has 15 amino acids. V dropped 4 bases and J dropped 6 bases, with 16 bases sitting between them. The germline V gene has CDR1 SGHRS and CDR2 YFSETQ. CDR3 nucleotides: TGCGCCAGCAGCCCCCTACTAAGTTCAGCCGGGGAGCTGTTTTTT. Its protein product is CASSPLLSSAGELFF.

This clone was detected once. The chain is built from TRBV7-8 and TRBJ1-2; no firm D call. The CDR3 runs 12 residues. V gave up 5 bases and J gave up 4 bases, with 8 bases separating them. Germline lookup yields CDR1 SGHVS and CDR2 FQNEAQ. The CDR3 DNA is TGTGCCAGCAGCCCCGGTCCCTATGGCTACACCTTC. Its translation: CASSPGPYGYTF.

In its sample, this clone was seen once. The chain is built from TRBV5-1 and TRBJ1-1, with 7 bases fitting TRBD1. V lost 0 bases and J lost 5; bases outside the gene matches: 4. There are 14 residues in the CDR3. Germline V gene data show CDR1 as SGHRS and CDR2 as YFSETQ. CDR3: CASSLGTGHTEAFF. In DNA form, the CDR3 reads TGCGCCAGCAGCTTGGGGACAGGTCATACTGAAGCTTTCTTT.

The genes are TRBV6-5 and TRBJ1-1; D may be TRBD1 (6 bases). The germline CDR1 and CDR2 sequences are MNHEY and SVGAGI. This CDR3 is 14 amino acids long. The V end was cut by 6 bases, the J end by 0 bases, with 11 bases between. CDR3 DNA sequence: TGTGCCAGCAGATCGGGACACCTGAACACTGAAGCTTTCTTT. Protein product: CASRSGHLNTEAFF.

CDR3 residues: CASSEGDFYSSYEQYF. The CDR3 DNA follows: TGTGCCAGCAGTGAGGGGGACTTTTATTCCTCCTACGAGCAGTACTTC. The rearrangement uses TRBV2 and TRBJ2-7, with D tentatively TRBD2 (6 bases). The germline CDR1 and CDR2 sequences are SNHLY and FYNNEI. The CDR3 is 16 amino acids. Trimming pared 3 bases from V and 0 bases from J, leaving 15 bases between.

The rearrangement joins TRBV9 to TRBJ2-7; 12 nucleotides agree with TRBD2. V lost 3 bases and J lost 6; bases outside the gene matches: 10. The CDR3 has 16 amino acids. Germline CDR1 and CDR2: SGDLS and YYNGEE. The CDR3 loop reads CASSARSGTSGLEQYF. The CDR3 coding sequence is TGTGCCAGCAGCGCCCGCTCCGGGACTAGCGGGCTCGAGCAGTACTTC.

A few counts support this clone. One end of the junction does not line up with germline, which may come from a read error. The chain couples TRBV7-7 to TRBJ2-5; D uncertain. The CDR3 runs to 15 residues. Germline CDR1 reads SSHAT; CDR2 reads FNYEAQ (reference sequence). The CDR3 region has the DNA TGTGCTAGCAGCCGGAAGGCAGGAGCCCAAGAGACCCAGTACTTC. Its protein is CASSRKAGAQETQYF.

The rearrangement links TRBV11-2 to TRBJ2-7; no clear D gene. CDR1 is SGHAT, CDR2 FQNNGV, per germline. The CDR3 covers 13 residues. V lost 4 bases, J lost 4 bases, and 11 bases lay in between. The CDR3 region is CASSWAGRYEQYF. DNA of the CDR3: TGTGCCAGCAGCTGGGCCGGTCGTTACGAGCAGTACTTC.

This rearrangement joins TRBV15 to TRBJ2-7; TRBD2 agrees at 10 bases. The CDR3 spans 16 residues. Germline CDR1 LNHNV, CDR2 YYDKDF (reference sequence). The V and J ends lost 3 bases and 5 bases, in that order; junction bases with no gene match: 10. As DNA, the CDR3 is TGTGCCACCAGCAGGGGACTAACTAGCGGGATCAACGAGCAGTACTTC. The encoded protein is CATSRGLTSGINEQYF. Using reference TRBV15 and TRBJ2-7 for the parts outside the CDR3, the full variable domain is DAMVIQNPRYQVTQFGKPVTLSCSQTLNHNVMYWYQQKSSQAPKLLFHYYDKDFNNEADTPDNFQSRRPNTSFCFLDIRSPGLGDTAMYLCATSRGLTSGINEQYFGPGTRLTVT.

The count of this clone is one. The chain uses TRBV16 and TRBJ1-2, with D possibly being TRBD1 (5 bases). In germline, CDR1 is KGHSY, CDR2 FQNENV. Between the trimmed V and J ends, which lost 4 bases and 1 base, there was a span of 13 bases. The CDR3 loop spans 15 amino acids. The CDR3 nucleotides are TGTGCCAGCAGCCCTATCAGGGCGGATAACTATGGCTACACCTTC. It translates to CASSPIRADNYGYTF.